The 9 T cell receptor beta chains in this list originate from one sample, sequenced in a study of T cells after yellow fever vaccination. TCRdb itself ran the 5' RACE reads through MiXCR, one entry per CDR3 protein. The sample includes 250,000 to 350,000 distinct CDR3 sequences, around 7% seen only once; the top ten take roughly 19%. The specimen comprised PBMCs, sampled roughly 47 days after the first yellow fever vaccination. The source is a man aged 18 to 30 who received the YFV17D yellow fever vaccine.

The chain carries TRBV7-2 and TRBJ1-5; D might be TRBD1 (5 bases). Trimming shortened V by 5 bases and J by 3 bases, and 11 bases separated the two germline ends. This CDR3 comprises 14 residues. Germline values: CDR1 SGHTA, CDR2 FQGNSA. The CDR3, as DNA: TGTGCCAGCAGCCCCGACAGTAACAATCAGCCCCAGCATTTT. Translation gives CASSPDSNNQPQHF.

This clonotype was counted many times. CDR3: CASSWDPPSGGAADTQYF. The CDR3 bases are TGTGCCAGCAGCTGGGATCCTCCTAGCGGGGGGGCCGCAGATACGCAGTATTTT. V usage is TRBV7-8 and J usage is TRBJ2-3, with TRBD2 matching 12 bases. CDR1 and CDR2 from the germline V gene are SGHVS and FQNEAQ. With 4 bases clipped from V and 4 bases from J, the junction kept 12 bases outside the gene matches. CDR3 length: 18 amino acids.

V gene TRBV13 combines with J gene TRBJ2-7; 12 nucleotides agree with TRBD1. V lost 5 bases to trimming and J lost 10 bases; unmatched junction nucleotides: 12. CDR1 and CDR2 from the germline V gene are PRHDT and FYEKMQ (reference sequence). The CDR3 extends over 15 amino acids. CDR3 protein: CASSPQGQGAYEQYV. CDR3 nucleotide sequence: TGTGCCAGCAGCCCGCAGGGACAGGGGGCTTATGAACAGTACGTC.

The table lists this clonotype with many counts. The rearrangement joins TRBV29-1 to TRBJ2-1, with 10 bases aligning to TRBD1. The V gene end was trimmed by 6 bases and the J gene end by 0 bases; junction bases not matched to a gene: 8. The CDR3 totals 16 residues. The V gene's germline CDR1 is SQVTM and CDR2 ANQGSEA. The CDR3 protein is CSVGGGQGSSYNEQFF. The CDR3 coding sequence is TGCAGCGTCGGAGGGGGACAGGGGAGCTCCTACAATGAGCAGTTCTTC.

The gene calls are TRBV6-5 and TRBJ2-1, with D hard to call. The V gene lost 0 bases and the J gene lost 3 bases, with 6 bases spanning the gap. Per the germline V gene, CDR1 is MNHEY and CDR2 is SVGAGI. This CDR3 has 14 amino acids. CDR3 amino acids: CASSYSQVYNEQFF. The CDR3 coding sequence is TGTGCCAGCAGTTACTCTCAAGTCTACAATGAGCAGTTCTTC.

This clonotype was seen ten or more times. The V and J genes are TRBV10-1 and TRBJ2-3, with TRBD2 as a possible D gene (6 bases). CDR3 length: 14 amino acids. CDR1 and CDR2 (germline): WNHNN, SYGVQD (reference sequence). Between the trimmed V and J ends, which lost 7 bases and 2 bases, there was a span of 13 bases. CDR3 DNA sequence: TGCGCCAGCACGGCCGGGGGATTCACAGATACGCAGTATTTT. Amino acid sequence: CASTAGGFTDTQYF.

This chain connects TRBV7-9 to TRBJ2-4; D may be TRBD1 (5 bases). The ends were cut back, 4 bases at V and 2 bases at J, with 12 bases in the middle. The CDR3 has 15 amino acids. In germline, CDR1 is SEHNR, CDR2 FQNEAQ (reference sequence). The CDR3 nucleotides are TGTGCCAGCAGCTCGCCTTGGGGCTCCAAAAACATTCAGTACTTC. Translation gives CASSSPWGSKNIQYF.

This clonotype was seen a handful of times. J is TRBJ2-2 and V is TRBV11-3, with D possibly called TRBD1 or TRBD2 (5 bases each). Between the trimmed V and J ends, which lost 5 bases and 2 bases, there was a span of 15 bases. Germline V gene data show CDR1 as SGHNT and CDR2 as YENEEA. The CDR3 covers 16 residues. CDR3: CASSPLQGPNTGELFF. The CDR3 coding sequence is TGTGCCAGCAGCCCCCTGCAGGGACCTAACACCGGGGAGCTGTTTTTT.

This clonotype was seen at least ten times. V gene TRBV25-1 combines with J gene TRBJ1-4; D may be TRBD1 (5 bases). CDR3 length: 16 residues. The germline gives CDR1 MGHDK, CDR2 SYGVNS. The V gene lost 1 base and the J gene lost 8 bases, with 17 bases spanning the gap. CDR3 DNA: TGTGCCAGCAGTGAATCCCCGGCAGGGATCGGAGAAAAACTGTTTTTT. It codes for CASSESPAGIGEKLFF.